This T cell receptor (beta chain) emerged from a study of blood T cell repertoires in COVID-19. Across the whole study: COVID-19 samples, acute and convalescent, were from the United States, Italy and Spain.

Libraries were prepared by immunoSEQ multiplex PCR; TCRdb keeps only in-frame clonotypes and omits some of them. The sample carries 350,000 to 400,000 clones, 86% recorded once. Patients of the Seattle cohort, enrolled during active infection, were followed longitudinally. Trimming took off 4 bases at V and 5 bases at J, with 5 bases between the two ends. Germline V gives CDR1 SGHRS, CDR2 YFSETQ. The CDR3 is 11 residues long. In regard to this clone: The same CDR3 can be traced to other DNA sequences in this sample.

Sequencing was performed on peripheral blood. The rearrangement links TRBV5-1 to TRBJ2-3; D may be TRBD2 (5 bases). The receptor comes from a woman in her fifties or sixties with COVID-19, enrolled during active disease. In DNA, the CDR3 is TGCGCCAGCAGCCGGGAAGATACGCAGTATTTT. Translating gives CASSREDTQYF.